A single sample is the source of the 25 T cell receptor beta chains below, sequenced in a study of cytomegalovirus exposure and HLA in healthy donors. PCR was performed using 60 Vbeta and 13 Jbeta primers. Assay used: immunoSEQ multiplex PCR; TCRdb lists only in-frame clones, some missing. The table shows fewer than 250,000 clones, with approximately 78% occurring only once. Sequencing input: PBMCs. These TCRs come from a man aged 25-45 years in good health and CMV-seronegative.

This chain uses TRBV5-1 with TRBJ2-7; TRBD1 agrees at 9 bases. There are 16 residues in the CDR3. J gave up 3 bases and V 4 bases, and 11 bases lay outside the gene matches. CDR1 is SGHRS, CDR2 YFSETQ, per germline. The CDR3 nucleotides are TGCGCCAGCAGCCCAAGACCGGGACAGGGATTCTACGAGCAGTACTTC. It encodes CASSPRPGQGFYEQYF.

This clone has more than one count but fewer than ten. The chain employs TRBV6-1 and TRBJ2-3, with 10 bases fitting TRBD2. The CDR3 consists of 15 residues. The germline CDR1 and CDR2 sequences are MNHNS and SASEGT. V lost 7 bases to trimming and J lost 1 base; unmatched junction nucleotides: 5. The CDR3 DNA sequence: TGTGCCAGCAAAATAGCGGGGGGCGGCACAGATACGCAGTATTTT. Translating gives CASKIAGGGTDTQYF.

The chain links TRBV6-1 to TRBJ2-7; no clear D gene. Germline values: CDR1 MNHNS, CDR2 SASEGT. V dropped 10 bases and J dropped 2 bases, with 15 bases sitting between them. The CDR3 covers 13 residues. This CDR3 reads CATTSSRPYEQYF. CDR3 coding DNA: TGTGCCACCACCTCAAGCAGGCCCTACGAGCAGTACTTC.

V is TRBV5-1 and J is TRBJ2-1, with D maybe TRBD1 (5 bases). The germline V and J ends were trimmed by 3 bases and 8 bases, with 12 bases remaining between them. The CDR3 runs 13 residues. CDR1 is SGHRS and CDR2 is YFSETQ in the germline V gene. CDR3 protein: CASSWGWGDEQFF. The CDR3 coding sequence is TGCGCCAGCAGCTGGGGCTGGGGCGATGAGCAGTTCTTC. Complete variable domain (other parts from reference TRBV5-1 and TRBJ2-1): KAGVTQTPRYLIKTRGQQVTLSCSPISGHRSVSWYQQTPGQGLQFLFEYFSETQRNKGNFPGRFSGRQFSNSRSEMNVSTLELGDSALYLCASSWGWGDEQFFGPGTRLTVL.

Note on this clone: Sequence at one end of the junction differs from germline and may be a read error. The CDR3 sequence is CANSQHTGYEQYF. Written as DNA, the CDR3 is TGTGCCAACAGCCAGCACACAGGTTACGAGCAGTACTTC. The chain uses TRBV11-2 and TRBJ2-7; tentative D call: TRBD1 (5 bases). This CDR3 is built from 13 residues. Germline CDR1 and CDR2: SGHAT and FQNNGV.

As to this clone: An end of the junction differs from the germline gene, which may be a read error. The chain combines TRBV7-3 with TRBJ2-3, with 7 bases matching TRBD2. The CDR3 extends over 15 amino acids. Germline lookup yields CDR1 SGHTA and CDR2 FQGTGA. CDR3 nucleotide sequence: TGTGCCAGCAGCCTAACTCCTGGACTAGTTCATACGCAGTATTTT. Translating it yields CASSLTPGLVHTQYF.

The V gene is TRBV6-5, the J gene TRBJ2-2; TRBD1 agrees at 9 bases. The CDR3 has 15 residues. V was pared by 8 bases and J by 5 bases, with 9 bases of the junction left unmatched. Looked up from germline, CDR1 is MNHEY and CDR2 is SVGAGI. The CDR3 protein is CASRGDRAVTGELFF. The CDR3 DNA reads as TGTGCCAGCCGAGGGGACAGGGCGGTGACCGGGGAGCTGTTTTTT.

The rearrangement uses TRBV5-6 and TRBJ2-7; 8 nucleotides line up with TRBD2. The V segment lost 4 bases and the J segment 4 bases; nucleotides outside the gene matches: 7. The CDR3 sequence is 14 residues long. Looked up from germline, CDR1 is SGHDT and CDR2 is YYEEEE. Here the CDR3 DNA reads TGTGCCAGCAGCCCCGGGGGGGGAGTTTACGAGCAGTACTTC. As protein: CASSPGGGVYEQYF. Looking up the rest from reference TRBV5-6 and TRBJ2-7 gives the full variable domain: DAGVTQSPTHLIKTRGQQVTLRCSPKSGHDTVSWYQQALGQGPQFIFQYYEEEERQRGNFPDRFSGHQFPNYSSELNVNALLLGDSALYLCASSPGGGVYEQYFGPGTRLTVT.

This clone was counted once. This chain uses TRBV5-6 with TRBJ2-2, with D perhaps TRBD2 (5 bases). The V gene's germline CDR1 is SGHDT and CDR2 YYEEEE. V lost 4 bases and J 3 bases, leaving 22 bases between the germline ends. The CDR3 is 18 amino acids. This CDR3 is CASSAQVADSRYTGELFF. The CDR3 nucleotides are TGTGCCAGCAGCGCTCAGGTGGCGGACTCGAGGTACACCGGGGAGCTGTTTTTT.

DNA for the CDR3: TGTGCCAGCAGCTTGCCCGGGACAGGACGGAGCTACGAGCAGTACTTC. It codes for CASSLPGTGRSYEQYF. This rearrangement joins TRBV5-6 to TRBJ2-7; TRBD1 matches at 8 bases. The CDR3 has 16 residues. V lost 1 base, J lost 3 bases, and 9 bases stayed unmatched. Germline V gene sequence: CDR1 SGHDT, CDR2 YYEEEE.

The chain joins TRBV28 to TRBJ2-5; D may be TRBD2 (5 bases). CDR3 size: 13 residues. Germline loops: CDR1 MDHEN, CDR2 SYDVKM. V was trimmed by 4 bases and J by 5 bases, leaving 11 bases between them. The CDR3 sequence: CASSYGVVETQYF. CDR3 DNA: TGTGCCAGCAGTTACGGGGTAGTGGAGACCCAGTACTTC.

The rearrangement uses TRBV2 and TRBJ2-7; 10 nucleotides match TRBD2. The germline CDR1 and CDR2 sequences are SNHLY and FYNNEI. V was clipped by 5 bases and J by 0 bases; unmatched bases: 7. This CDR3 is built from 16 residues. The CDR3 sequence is CASSFPGLAFSYEQYF. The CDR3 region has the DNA TGTGCCAGCAGTTTTCCGGGACTAGCGTTCTCCTACGAGCAGTACTTC.

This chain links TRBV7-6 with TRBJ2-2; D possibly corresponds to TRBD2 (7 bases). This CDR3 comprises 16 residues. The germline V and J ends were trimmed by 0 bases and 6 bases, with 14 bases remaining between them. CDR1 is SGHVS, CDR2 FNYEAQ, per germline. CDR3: CASSLAGGAVPGELFF. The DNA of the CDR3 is TGTGCCAGCAGCTTAGCTGGGGGGGCCGTCCCCGGGGAGCTGTTTTTT.

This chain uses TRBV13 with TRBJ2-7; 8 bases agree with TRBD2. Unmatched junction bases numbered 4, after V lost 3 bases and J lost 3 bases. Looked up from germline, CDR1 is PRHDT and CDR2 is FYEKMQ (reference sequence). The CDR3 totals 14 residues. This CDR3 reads CASSLGLGGYEQYF. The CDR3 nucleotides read TGTGCCAGCAGCTTGGGACTAGGAGGCTACGAGCAGTACTTC.

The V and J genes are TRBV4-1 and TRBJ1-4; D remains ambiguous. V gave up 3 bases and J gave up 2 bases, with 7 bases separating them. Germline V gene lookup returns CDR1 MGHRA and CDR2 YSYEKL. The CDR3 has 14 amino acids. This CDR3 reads CASSQTPTNEKLFF. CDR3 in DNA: TGCGCCAGCAGCCAGACACCGACTAATGAAAAACTGTTTTTT.

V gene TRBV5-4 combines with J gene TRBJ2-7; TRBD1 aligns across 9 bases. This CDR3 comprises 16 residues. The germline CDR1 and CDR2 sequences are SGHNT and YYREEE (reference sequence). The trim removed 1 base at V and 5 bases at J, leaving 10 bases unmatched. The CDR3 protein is CASSLPGGTGIHEQYF. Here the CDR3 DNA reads TGTGCCAGCAGCTTGCCCGGCGGGACAGGGATCCACGAGCAGTACTTC.

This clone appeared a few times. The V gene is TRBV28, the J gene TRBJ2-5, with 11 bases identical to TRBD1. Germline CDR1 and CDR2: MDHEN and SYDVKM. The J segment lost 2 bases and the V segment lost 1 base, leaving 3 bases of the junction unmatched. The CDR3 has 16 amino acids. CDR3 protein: CASSLSGQGVQETQYF. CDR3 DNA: TGTGCCAGCAGTTTATCGGGACAGGGGGTACAAGAGACCCAGTACTTC.

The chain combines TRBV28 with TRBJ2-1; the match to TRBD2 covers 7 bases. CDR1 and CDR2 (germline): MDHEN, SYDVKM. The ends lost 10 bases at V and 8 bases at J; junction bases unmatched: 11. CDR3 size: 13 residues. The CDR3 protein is CATAGVRRDEQFF. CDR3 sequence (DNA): TGTGCCACCGCGGGGGTACGAAGGGATGAGCAGTTCTTC.

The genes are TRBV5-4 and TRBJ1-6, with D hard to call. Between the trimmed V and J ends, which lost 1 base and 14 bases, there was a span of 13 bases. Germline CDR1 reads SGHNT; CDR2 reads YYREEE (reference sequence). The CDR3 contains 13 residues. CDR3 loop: CASSLPPGMALHF. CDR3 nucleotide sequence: TGTGCCAGCAGCTTGCCTCCGGGGATGGCCCTCCACTTT. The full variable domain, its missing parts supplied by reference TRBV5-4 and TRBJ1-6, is ETGVTQSPTHLIKTRGQQVTLRCSSQSGHNTVSWYQQALGQGPQFIFQYYREEENGRGNFPPRFSGLQFPNYSSELNVNALELDDSALYLCASSLPPGMALHFGNGTRLTVT.

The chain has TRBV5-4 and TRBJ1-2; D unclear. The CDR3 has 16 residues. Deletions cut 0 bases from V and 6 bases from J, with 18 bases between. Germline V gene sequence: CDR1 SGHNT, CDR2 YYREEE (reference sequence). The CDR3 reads CASSLEEASVSDGYTF. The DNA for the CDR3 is TGTGCCAGCAGCTTGGAGGAGGCAAGTGTGAGCGATGGCTACACCTTC. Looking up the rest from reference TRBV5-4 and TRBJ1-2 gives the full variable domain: ETGVTQSPTHLIKTRGQQVTLRCSSQSGHNTVSWYQQALGQGPQFIFQYYREEENGRGNFPPRFSGLQFPNYSSELNVNALELDDSALYLCASSLEEASVSDGYTFGSGTRLTVV.

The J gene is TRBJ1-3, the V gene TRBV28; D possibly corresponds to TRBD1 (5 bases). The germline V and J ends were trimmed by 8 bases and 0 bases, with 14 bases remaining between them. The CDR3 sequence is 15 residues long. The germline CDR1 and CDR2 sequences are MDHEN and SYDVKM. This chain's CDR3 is CASGLQELSGNTIYF. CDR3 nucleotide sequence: TGTGCCAGCGGCCTACAGGAGCTCTCTGGAAACACCATATATTTT.

The CDR3 sequence is CASSLHRQGYNEQFF. The CDR3 coding sequence is TGTGCCAGCAGCTTACACCGACAGGGGTACAATGAGCAGTTCTTC. The rearrangement joins TRBV7-9 to TRBJ2-1; 8 bases match TRBD1. The CDR3 consists of 15 residues. Germline lookup yields CDR1 SEHNR and CDR2 FQNEAQ (reference sequence). V dropped 2 bases and J dropped 4; count of bases not matched to a gene: 4.

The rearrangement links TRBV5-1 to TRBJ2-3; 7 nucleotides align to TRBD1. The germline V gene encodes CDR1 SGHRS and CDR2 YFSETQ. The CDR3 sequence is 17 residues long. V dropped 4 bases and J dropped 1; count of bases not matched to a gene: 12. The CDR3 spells CASSPPTGTTGTDTQYF. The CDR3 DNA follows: TGCGCCAGCAGCCCCCCGACAGGGACCACCGGCACAGATACGCAGTATTTT.

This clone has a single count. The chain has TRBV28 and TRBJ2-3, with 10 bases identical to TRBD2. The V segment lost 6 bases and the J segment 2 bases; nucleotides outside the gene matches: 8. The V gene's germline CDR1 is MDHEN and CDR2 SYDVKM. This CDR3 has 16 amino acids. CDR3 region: CASSLSGGHITDTQYF. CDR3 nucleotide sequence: TGTGCCAGCAGCCTTAGCGGGGGGCATATCACAGATACGCAGTATTTT.

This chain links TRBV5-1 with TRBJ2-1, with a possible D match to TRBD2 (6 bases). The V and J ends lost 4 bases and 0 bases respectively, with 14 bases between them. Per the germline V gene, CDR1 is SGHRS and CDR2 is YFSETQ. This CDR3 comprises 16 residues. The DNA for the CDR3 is TGCGCCAGCAGCCCTTGGGCGGGGTACTCCTACAATGAGCAGTTCTTC. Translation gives CASSPWAGYSYNEQFF. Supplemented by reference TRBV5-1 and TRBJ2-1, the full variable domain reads KAGVTQTPRYLIKTRGQQVTLSCSPISGHRSVSWYQQTPGQGLQFLFEYFSETQRNKGNFPGRFSGRQFSNSRSEMNVSTLELGDSALYLCASSPWAGYSYNEQFFGPGTRLTVL.